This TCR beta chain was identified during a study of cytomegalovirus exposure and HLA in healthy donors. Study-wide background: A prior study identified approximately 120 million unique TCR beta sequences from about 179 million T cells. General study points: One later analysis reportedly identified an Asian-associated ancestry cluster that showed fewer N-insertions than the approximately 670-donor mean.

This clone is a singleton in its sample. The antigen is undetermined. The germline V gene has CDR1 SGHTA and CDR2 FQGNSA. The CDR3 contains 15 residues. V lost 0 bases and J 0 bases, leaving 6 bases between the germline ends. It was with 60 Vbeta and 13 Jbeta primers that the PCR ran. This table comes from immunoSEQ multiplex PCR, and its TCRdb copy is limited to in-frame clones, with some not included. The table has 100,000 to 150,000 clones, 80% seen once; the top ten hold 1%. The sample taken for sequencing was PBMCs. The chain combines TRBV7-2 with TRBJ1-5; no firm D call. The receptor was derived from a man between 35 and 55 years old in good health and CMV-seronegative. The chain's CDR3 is CASSLARNSNQPQHF. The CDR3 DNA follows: TGTGCCAGCAGCTTAGCCAGGAATAGCAATCAGCCCCAGCATTTT.